This TCR beta chain was identified in a study of cytomegalovirus exposure and HLA in healthy donors. Study information: In terms of ancestry, the Caucasian-associated cluster contained 75% to 85% of the 398 genotyped donors.

Of note for this clone: Its antigen remains unknown.

CDR3 length equals 16 residues. Trimming removed 2 bases from V and 5 bases from J; junction bases left unmatched: 10. Germline V CDR1 and CDR2: MNHNS, SASEGT. Points from the study as a whole: When analyzed later, a missense DCLRE1C variant was found to be linked to TCR beta V- and J-gene trimming. Common viral pathogens (according to a later analysis) appeared linked to several of the most significant clusters. High sensitivity and specificity were reportedly achieved when the classifier diagnosed cytomegalovirus status.

PCR amplification relied on 60 Vbeta primers (plus 13 Jbeta primers). The assay was immunoSEQ multiplex PCR, and TCRdb's table has in-frame clones only and misses some. The sample consists of 150,000 to 200,000 clones, about 81% of them appearing once. Sequencing used PBMCs. The origin of this receptor is a woman between 18 and 29 years old in good health and CMV-seronegative. The genes are TRBV6-1 and TRBJ2-7; 9 bases map to TRBD1. The CDR3 DNA is TGTGCCAGCAGTGAATTGGGGACAGGGTTGGTCCACGAGCAGTACTTC. Translated: CASSELGTGLVHEQYF.